The 16 T cell receptor beta chains given below trace back to one sample, sequenced in a study of CD8+ T cells in alopecia areata. Investigators isolated RNA and reverse transcribed it into cDNA to act as the sequencing template. TCRdb's table, derived via immunoSEQ multiplex PCR, lists solely in-frame clones and lacks some. The profile shows 150,000 to 200,000 clones, roughly 65% of them singletons. The treatment was: oral pan-JAK inhibitor, 5-10 mg twice daily. Sequenced here: CD4+ T cells sorted from blood, sampled at week 4, from a patient treated with tofacitinib. The receptors were sampled from a human donor with alopecia areata.

The chain recombines TRBV14 with TRBJ1-4; D is uncertain. CDR1 and CDR2 from the germline V gene are SGHDN and FVKESK. The V and J ends lost 2 bases and 7 bases respectively, with 14 bases between them. The CDR3 extends over 15 amino acids. Here the CDR3 reads CASSQLDGGLEKLFF. CDR3 DNA sequence: TGTGCCAGCAGCCAATTGGACGGAGGGCTTGAAAAACTGTTTTTT.

The genes are TRBV30 and TRBJ2-7, with D possibly matching TRBD2 (6 bases). This CDR3 contains 16 residues. The germline V and J ends were trimmed by 0 bases and 7 bases, with 22 bases remaining between them. Germline assignment: CDR1 GTSNPN and CDR2 SVGIG (reference sequence). In DNA form, the CDR3 reads TGTGCCTGGAGTGTCGGCGGGGCTACCCTGGCGGGAGAGCAGTACTTC. Protein product: CAWSVGGATLAGEQYF.

This chain uses TRBV25-1 with TRBJ2-7; weak D call: TRBD2 (6 bases). Germline V gene sequence: CDR1 MGHDK, CDR2 SYGVNS. Trimming shortened V by 1 base and J by 8 bases, and 12 bases separated the two germline ends. The CDR3 totals 13 residues. CDR3 amino acids: CASSELGGIQQYF. Here the CDR3 DNA reads TGTGCCAGCAGTGAATTGGGCGGGATCCAGCAGTACTTC.

The chain has TRBV4-2 and TRBJ2-6; either TRBD1 or TRBD2 may fit D (6 bases each). Germline CDR1 reads LGHNA; CDR2 reads YNFKEQ. This CDR3 spans 17 amino acids. Between the trimmed V and J ends, which lost 0 bases and 4 bases, there was a span of 13 bases. The CDR3 spells CASSQDSRGPGANVLTF. CDR3 sequence (DNA): TGTGCCAGCAGCCAAGATTCCCGGGGGCCAGGGGCCAACGTCCTGACTTTC.

The V and J genes are TRBV30 and TRBJ1-4; TRBD1 might be the D (6 bases). With 3 bases removed from V and 5 bases from J, the gap between germline ends came to 13 bases. The CDR3 has 14 residues. The germline V gene encodes CDR1 GTSNPN and CDR2 SVGIG (reference sequence). This CDR3 is CAWRRDTLNEKLFF. Written as DNA, the CDR3 is TGTGCCTGGAGGCGGGACACCTTGAATGAAAAACTGTTTTTT.

This rearrangement joins TRBV29-1 to TRBJ1-1; a weak D match, TRBD1 (6 bases). The germline V gene has CDR1 SQVTM and CDR2 ANQGSEA. The CDR3 is 14 amino acids. Trimming stripped 5 bases from V and 1 base from J, with 14 bases between. The CDR3 DNA reads TGCAGCGTTCGACAGGTCGGAGGGAACACTGAAGCTTTCTTT. Translation gives CSVRQVGGNTEAFF.

This chain connects TRBV21-1 to TRBJ2-7. TRBV21-1 has pseudogene status. The CDR3 is 13 amino acids. This CDR3 is CASSSPRMSEQYF. CDR3 bases: TGTGCCAGCAGTAGTCCAAGGATGTCCGAGCAGTACTTC.

This chain joins TRBV15 and TRBJ2-3; no reliable D call. Trimming took off 3 bases at V and 3 bases at J, with 16 bases between the two ends. CDR1 is LNHNV and CDR2 is YYDKDF in the germline V gene (reference sequence). The length of the CDR3 is 16 residues. CDR3 protein: CATSSPPTDRTDTQYF. CDR3 bases: TGTGCCACCAGCAGCCCTCCTACGGATCGGACAGATACGCAGTATTTT.

The V and J genes are TRBV7-9 and TRBJ1-2; 10 positions match TRBD1. The CDR3 consists of 16 residues. J gave up 8 bases and V 5 bases, and 14 bases lay outside the gene matches. The germline V gene encodes CDR1 SEHNR and CDR2 FQNEAQ (reference sequence). CDR3 bases: TGTGCCAGCAGCGGCCGAACCGCCGGGACAGGGGACGGCTACACCTTC. Protein: CASSGRTAGTGDGYTF.

The chain has TRBV7-8 and TRBJ2-5; TRBD2 might be the D (6 bases). Per the germline V gene, CDR1 is SGHVS and CDR2 is FQNEAQ. V lost 1 base and J lost 5, with 8 bases in between. The CDR3 is made up of 13 amino acids. For the CDR3, the DNA is TGTGCCAGCAGCTTAGGCGGGGTTGAGACCCAGTACTTC. Its translation is CASSLGGVETQYF.

The V gene is TRBV7-9, the J gene TRBJ1-1, with D uncertain. V lost 5 bases to trimming and J lost 4 bases, with 11 bases between them. CDR1 and CDR2 (germline): SEHNR, FQNEAQ (reference sequence). The CDR3 extends over 13 amino acids. The CDR3 loop is CASSRWEGTEAFF. Here the CDR3 DNA reads TGTGCCAGCAGCCGCTGGGAAGGCACTGAAGCTTTCTTT.

This chain joins TRBV29-1 and TRBJ2-7, with no clear D. The CDR3 covers 13 residues. The V gene lost 1 base and the J gene lost 2 bases, with 9 bases spanning the gap. Germline V CDR1 and CDR2: SQVTM, ANQGSEA. CDR3: CSVEGVGTYEQYF. CDR3 sequence (DNA): TGCAGCGTTGAAGGTGTGGGAACCTACGAGCAGTACTTC.

The chain uses TRBV7-2 and TRBJ1-1, with D uncertain. This CDR3 spans 13 amino acids. Trimming stripped 0 bases from V and 0 bases from J, with 2 bases between. The germline V gene has CDR1 SGHTA and CDR2 FQGNSA. CDR3 in amino acids: CASSLALNTEAFF. CDR3 coding DNA: TGTGCCAGCAGCTTAGCGCTGAACACTGAAGCTTTCTTT.

The chain couples TRBV7-9 to TRBJ2-1; D uncertain. V lost 4 bases to trimming and J lost 6 bases, with 19 bases between them. This CDR3 has 16 amino acids. CDR1 is SEHNR and CDR2 is FQNEAQ in the germline V gene (reference sequence). Written as DNA, the CDR3 is TGTGCCAGCAGCTCACCGGGCGCCCGGTCCCTCAATGAGCAGTTCTTC. This codes for CASSSPGARSLNEQFF.

This chain joins TRBV5-6 and TRBJ2-3, with 9 bases fitting TRBD1. Germline V lookup: CDR1 SGHDT, CDR2 YYEEEE. This CDR3 contains 14 residues. With 4 bases clipped from V and 2 bases from J, the junction kept 2 bases outside the gene matches. The DNA of the CDR3 is TGTGCCAGCAGCGGGACAGGGAACACAGATACGCAGTATTTT. Its protein is CASSGTGNTDTQYF.

V usage is TRBV5-1 and J usage is TRBJ2-3; the match to TRBD2 covers 13 bases. The J segment lost 2 bases and the V segment lost 0 bases, leaving 9 bases of the junction unmatched. In germline, CDR1 is SGHRS, CDR2 YFSETQ. The CDR3 has 19 residues. CDR3 sequence (DNA): TGCGCCAGCAGCTTGGGACTAGCGGGGGGTCGAGTCATCACAGATACGCAGTATTTT. Translating it yields CASSLGLAGGRVITDTQYF.